This T cell receptor beta chain was captured by sequencing in a study of blood T cell repertoires in COVID-19. This CDR3 comprises 15 residues. V dropped 7 bases and J dropped 3; count of bases not matched to a gene: 8. Germline V gene data show CDR1 as MDHEN and CDR2 as SYDVKM. Libraries were prepared by immunoSEQ multiplex PCR; TCRdb keeps only in-frame clonotypes and omits some of them. The sample lists about 150,000 clones; approximately 84% were seen once. V gene TRBV28 combines with J gene TRBJ2-2, with 7 bases aligning to TRBD1. The source is a man between 65 and 85 years old with acute or convalescent COVID-19. Specimen: peripheral blood. This CDR3 is CASKGAGYYTGELFF. In nucleotides, the CDR3 is TGTGCCAGCAAGGGGGCAGGGTATTACACCGGGGAGCTGTTTTTT.